Sequencing of this TCR beta chain was carried out in a study of cytomegalovirus exposure and HLA in healthy donors. The PCR employed 60 Vbeta primers together with 13 Jbeta primers. Only in-frame clones appear in the TCRdb table, and some are missing; sequencing was by immunoSEQ multiplex PCR. The sample includes around 90,000 clones, 85% of them seen just once. V lost 5 bases and J lost 3; bases outside the gene matches: 3. CDR1 is MNHNS and CDR2 is SASEGT in the germline V gene. The CDR3 totals 15 residues. Sequences were obtained from PBMCs. This chain links TRBV6-1 with TRBJ1-5; 11 bases line up with TRBD1. This TCR was sampled from a man in his forties in good health and CMV-seropositive. CDR3 DNA: TGTGCCAGCAGTCAGGACAGGGGGCTCAATCAGCCCCAGCATTTT. This translates into CASSQDRGLNQPQHF.